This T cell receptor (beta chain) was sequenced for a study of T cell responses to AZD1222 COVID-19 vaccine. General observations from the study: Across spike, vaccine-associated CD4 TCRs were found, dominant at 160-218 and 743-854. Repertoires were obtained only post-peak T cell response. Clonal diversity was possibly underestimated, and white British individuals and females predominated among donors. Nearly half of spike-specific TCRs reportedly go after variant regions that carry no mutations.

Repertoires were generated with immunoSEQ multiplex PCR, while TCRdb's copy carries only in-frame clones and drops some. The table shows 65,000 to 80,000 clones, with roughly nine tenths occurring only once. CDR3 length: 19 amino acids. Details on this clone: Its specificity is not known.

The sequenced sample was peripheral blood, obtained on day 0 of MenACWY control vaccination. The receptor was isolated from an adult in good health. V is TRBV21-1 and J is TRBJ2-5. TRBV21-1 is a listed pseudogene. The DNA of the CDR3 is TGTGCCAACAGCAAATTAGAAGGCCCGGCCCACATGGGGACGGAGACCCAGTACTTC. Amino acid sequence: CANSKLEGPAHMGTETQYF.